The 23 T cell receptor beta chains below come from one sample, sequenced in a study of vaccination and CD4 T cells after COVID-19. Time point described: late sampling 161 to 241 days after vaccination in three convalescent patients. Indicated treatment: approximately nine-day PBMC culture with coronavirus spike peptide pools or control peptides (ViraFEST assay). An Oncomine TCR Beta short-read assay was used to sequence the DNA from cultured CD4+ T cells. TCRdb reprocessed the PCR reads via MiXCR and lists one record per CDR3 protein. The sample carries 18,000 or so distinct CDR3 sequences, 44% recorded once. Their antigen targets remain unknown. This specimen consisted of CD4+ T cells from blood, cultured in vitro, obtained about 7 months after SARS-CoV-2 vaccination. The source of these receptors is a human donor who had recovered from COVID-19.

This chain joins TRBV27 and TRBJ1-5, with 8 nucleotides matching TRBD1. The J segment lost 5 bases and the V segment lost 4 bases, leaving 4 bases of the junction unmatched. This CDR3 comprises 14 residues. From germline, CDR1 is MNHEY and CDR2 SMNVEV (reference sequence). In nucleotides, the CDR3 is TGTGCCAGCAGTTGGACAGGGAGGGATCAGCCCCAGCATTTT. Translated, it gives CASSWTGRDQPQHF.

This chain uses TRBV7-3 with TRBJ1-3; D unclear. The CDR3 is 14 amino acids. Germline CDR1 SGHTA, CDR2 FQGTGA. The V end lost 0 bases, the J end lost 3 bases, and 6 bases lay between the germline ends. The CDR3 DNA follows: TGTGCCAGCAGCTTAACGGGAGGTGGAAACACCATATATTTT. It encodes CASSLTGGGNTIYF.

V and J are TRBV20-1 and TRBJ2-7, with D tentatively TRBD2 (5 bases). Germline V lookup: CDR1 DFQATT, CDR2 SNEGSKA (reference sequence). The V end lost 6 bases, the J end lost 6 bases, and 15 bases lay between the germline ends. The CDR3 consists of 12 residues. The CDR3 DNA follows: TGCAGTGCAGGGAGTAAGAGTCGCGAGCAGTACTTC. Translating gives CSAGSKSREQYF.

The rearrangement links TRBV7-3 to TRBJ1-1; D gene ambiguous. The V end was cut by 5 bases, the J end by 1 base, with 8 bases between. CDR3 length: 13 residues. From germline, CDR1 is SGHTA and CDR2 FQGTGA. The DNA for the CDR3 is TGTGCCAGCAGCCCGGACGGGAACACTGAAGCTTTCTTT. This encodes CASSPDGNTEAFF.

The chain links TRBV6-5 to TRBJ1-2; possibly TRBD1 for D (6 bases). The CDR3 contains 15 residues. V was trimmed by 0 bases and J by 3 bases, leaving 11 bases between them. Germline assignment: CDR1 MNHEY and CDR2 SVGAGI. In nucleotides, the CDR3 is TGTGCCAGCAGTTACTCTGCAGGGGAGGACTATGGCTACACCTTC. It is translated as CASSYSAGEDYGYTF.

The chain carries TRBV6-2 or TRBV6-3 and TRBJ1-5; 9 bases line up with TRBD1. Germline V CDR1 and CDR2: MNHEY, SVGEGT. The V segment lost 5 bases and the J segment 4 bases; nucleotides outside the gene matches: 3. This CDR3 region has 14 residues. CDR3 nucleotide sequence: TGTGCCAGCAGTAACAGGGGGCAGAATCAGCCCCAGCATTTT. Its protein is CASSNRGQNQPQHF.

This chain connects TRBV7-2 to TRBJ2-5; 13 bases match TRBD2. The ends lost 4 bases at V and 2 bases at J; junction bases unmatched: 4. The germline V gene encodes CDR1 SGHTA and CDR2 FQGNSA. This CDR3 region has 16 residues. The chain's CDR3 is CASSSRLAGGQETQYF. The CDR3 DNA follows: TGTGCCAGCAGCTCGCGACTAGCGGGAGGTCAAGAGACCCAGTACTTC. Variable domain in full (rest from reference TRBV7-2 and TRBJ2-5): GAGVSQSPSNKVTEKGKDVELRCDPISGHTALYWYRQSLGQGLEFLIYFQGNSAPDKSGLPSDRFSAERTGGSVSTLTIQRTQQEDSAVYLCASSSRLAGGQETQYFGPGTRLLVL.

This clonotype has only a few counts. The CDR3 protein is CSARDVRGHTEAFF. The CDR3 DNA follows: TGCAGTGCTAGAGATGTCAGGGGGCATACTGAAGCTTTCTTT. This chain connects TRBV20-1 to TRBJ1-1, with TRBD1 matching 8 bases. V was pared by 0 bases and J by 5 bases, with 5 bases of the junction left unmatched. Germline values: CDR1 DFQATT, CDR2 SNEGSKA (reference sequence). The CDR3 totals 14 residues.

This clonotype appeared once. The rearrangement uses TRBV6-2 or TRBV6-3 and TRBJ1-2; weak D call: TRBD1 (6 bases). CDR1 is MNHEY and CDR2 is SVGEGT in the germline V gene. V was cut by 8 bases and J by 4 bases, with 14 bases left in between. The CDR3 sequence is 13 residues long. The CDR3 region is CASGSQGPYGYTF. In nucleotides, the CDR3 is TGTGCCAGCGGAAGTCAGGGGCCCTATGGCTACACCTTC.

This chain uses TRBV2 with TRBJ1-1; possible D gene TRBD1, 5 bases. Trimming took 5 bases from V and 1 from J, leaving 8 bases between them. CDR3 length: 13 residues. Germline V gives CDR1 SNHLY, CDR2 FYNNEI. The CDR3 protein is CASSQGPNTEAFF. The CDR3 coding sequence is TGTGCCAGCAGTCAGGGACCGAACACTGAAGCTTTCTTT.

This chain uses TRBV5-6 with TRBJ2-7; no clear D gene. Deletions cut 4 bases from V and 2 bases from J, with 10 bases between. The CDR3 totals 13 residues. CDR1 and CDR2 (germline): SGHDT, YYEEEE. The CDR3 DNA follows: TGTGCCAGCAGCCTCCATGGGCCCTACGAGCAGTACTTC. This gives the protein CASSLHGPYEQYF.

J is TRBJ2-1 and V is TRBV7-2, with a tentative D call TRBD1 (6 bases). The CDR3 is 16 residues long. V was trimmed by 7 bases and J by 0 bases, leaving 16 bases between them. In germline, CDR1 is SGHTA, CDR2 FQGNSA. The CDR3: CASTARRGSSYNEQFF. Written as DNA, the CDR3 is TGTGCCAGCACCGCCCGTAGGGGGAGCTCCTACAATGAGCAGTTCTTC.

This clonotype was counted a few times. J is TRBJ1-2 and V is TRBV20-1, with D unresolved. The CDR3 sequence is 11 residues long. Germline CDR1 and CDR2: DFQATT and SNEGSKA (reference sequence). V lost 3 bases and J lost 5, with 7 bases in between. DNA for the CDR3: TGCAGTGCTAGTGACAAGTATGGCTACACCTTC. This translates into CSASDKYGYTF.

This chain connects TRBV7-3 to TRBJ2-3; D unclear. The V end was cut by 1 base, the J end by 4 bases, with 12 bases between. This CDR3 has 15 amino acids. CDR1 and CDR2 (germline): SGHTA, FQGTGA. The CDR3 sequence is CASSLMAASSDTQYF. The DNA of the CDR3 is TGTGCCAGCAGCTTAATGGCAGCGTCCTCAGATACGCAGTATTTT.

CDR3 sequence reads: CASSTRTGRGYTF. CDR3 in DNA: TGTGCCAGTAGTACCCGGACAGGGCGAGGCTACACCTTC. The chain couples TRBV19 to TRBJ1-2, with TRBD1 identical over 8 bases. The CDR3 spans 13 residues. J was trimmed by 8 bases and V by 4 bases; bases with no gene match: 6. Germline CDR1 LNHDA, CDR2 SQIVND (reference sequence).

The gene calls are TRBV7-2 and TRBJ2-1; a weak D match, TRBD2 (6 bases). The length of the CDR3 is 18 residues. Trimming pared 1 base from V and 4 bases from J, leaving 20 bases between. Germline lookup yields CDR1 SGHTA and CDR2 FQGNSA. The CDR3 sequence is CASSLEKLGLALYNEQFF. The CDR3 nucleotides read TGTGCCAGCAGCTTAGAGAAGTTGGGGCTAGCGTTATACAATGAGCAGTTCTTC.

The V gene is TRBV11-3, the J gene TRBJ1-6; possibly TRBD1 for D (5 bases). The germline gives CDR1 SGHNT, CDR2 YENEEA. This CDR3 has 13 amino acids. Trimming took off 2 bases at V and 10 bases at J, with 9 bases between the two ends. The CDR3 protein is CASSLTRGSPLHF. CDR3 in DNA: TGTGCCAGCAGCTTAACGAGGGGATCACCCCTCCACTTT. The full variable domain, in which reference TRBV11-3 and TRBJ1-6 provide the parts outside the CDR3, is EAGVVQSPRYKIIEKKQPVAFWCNPISGHNTLYWYLQNLGQGPELLIRYENEEAVDDSQLPKDRFSAERLKGVDSTLKIQPAELGDSAVYLCASSLTRGSPLHFGNGTRLTVT.

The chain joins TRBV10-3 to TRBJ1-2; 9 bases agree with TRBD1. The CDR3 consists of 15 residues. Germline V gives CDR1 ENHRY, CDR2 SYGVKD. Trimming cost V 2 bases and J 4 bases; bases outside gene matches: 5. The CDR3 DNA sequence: TGTGCCATCAGTGAGCCGGGACAGGGAATCTATGGCTACACCTTC. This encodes CAISEPGQGIYGYTF.

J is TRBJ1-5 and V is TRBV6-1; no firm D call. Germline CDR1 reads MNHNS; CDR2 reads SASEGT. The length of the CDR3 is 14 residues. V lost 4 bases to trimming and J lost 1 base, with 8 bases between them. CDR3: CASSVGWSNQPQHF. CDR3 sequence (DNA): TGTGCCAGCAGTGTTGGGTGGAGCAATCAGCCCCAGCATTTT.

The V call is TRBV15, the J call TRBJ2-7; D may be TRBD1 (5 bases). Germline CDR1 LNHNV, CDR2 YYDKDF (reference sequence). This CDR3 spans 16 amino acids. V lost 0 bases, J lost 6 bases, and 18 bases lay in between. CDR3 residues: CATSRDRVLERGEQYF. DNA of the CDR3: TGTGCCACCAGCAGAGATAGGGTACTCGAAAGGGGCGAGCAGTACTTC.

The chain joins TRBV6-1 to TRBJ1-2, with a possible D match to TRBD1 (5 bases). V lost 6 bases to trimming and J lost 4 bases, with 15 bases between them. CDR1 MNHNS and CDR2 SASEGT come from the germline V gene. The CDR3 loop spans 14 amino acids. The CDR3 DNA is TGTGCCAGCAGGACCGGGACCCTTTCCTATGGCTACACCTTC. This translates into CASRTGTLSYGYTF.

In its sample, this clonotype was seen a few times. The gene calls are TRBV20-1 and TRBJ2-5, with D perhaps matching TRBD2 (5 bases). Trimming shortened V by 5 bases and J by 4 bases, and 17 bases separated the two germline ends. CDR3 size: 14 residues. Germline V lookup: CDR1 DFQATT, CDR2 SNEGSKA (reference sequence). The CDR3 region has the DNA TGCAGTGCTCGCGACCACAACGCGGGAGAGACCCAGTACTTC. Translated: CSARDHNAGETQYF.

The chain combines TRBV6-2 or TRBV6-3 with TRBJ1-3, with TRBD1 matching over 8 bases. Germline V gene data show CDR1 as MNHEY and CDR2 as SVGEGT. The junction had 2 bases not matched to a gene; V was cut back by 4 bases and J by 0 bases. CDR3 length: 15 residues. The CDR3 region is CASSWGTGSGNTIYF. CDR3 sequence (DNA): TGTGCCAGCAGTTGGGGGACAGGCTCTGGAAACACCATATATTTT.